This T cell receptor beta chain comes out of a study of blood T cell repertoires in COVID-19. Study context: Nucleic acid was either cDNA or gDNA, and it came from T cells, B-cell-depleted T cells, or PBMCs.

Germline loops: CDR1 LGHDT, CDR2 YNNKEL (reference sequence). The length of the CDR3 is 12 residues. V gave up 0 bases and J gave up 8 bases, with 8 bases separating them. Original data processing: For nucleated cells, counts were estimated from reference gene primer amplification. The data were produced by immunoSEQ multiplex PCR, yet TCRdb's version contains in-frame clones alone and is incomplete. D and trimming come from the DNA, and the V and J calls and clone size come from that table. The sample includes 30,000 to 35,000 clones, more than 85% of them seen just once. This clonotype was obtained from a human donor in a cohort sampled during active COVID-19. The genes are TRBV3-1 (or the pseudogene TRBV3-2) and TRBJ2-7, with D maybe TRBD2 (5 bases). Specimen: peripheral blood. As DNA, the CDR3 is TGTGCCAGCAGCCAAGATTCCGGGAAGCAGTACTTC. It yields the protein CASSQDSGKQYF.